The 31 T cell receptor beta chains reported below all come from one sample, sequenced in a study of control samples from healthy donors and cancer patients. Measured with immunoSEQ multiplex PCR; TCRdb has only the in-frame clones, and not every one. The sample has fewer than 150,000 clones; roughly nine tenths are singletons. Material: blood. These receptors originate from a woman between 18 and 29 years old in good health.

This chain joins TRBV28 and TRBJ2-1; D is undetermined. The CDR3 runs 12 residues. Germline-derived CDR1 and CDR2 are MDHEN and SYDVKM. The V gene lost 2 bases and the J gene lost 3 bases, with 2 bases spanning the gap. CDR3: CASSLVYNEQFF. The CDR3 DNA reads as TGTGCCAGCAGTTTAGTCTACAATGAGCAGTTCTTC.

V gene TRBV7-9 combines with J gene TRBJ1-1; unclear D gene. Trimming cost V 1 base and J 1 base, with 7 bases left between them. Germline values: CDR1 SEHNR, CDR2 FQNEAQ (reference sequence). CDR3 size: 14 residues. DNA of the CDR3: TGTGCCAGCAGCTTAGAACTGAGGAACACTGAAGCTTTCTTT. This sequence encodes CASSLELRNTEAFF.

V is TRBV5-4 and J is TRBJ2-7, with D perhaps matching TRBD2 (6 bases). V was clipped by 2 bases and J by 0 bases, with 18 bases between them. CDR1 is SGHNT and CDR2 is YYREEE in the germline V gene (reference sequence). CDR3 length: 17 amino acids. As DNA, the CDR3 is TGTGCCAGCAGCTTAATACCCCCTGGCGGGGCCTCCTACGAGCAGTACTTC. It is translated as CASSLIPPGGASYEQYF.

This clone was counted a single time. This chain links TRBV5-1 with TRBJ2-3; TRBD1 agrees at 8 bases. Germline lookup yields CDR1 SGHRS and CDR2 YFSETQ. This CDR3 has 18 residues. V lost 1 base to trimming and J lost 2 bases; unmatched junction nucleotides: 12. Here the CDR3 reads CASSLSFWWTGITDTQYF. CDR3 bases: TGCGCCAGCAGCTTGTCGTTTTGGTGGACAGGGATCACAGATACGCAGTATTTT.

The chain links TRBV6-5 to TRBJ1-6; no clear D gene. The CDR3 has 10 residues. V was shortened by 6 bases and J by 9 bases, with 3 bases between the two germline ends. Germline V CDR1 and CDR2: MNHEY, SVGAGI. Here the CDR3 DNA reads TGTGCCAGCAGACTTTCACCCCTCCACTTT. This translates into CASRLSPLHF.

The chain combines TRBV25-1 with TRBJ2-7; 7 bases match TRBD1. The trim removed 0 bases at V and 5 bases at J, leaving 10 bases unmatched. Germline V gene sequence: CDR1 MGHDK, CDR2 SYGVNS. The CDR3 runs 16 residues. The CDR3 nucleotides are TGTGCCAGCAGTGAATATAAGACAGGGAATGGGAACGAGCAGTACTTC. This codes for CASSEYKTGNGNEQYF.

V usage is TRBV19 and J usage is TRBJ1-1; 7 nucleotides agree with TRBD1. In germline, CDR1 is LNHDA, CDR2 SQIVND (reference sequence). Trimming at V came to 5 bases and at J to 6 bases, leaving 18 bases not matched to a gene. The CDR3 consists of 17 residues. In DNA form, the CDR3 reads TGTGCCAGTAGTGGGGGGAGGGGACAGATTCCTTCCCCTGAAGCTTTCTTT. Encoded protein: CASSGGRGQIPSPEAFF.

This clone was detected only once. The J gene is TRBJ2-5, the V gene TRBV9, with D unclear. This CDR3 is built from 12 residues. The germline V and J ends were trimmed by 4 bases and 3 bases, with 7 bases remaining between them. Germline values: CDR1 SGDLS, CDR2 YYNGEE. CDR3 region: CASSPTKETQYF. The CDR3 DNA reads as TGTGCCAGCAGCCCAACAAAAGAGACCCAGTACTTC.

The table lists this clone with a few counts. The genes are TRBV7-2 and TRBJ2-7; the D gene is possibly TRBD2 (6 bases). Germline V gene data show CDR1 as SGHTA and CDR2 as FQGNSA. The V end lost 5 bases, the J end lost 2 bases, and 13 bases lay between the germline ends. This CDR3 comprises 14 residues. CDR3 sequence (DNA): TGTGCCAGCAGCAACCCGGGACTTACCTACGAGCAGTACTTC. As protein: CASSNPGLTYEQYF.

This clone was detected only once. This chain joins TRBV27 and TRBJ2-5; D gene uncertain. The CDR3 runs 14 residues. V lost 0 bases, J lost 2 bases, and 7 bases lay in between. Germline CDR1 is MNHEY and CDR2 is SMNVEV (reference sequence). The CDR3 here is CASSLSRMQETQYF. CDR3 coding DNA: TGTGCCAGCAGTTTATCTCGCATGCAAGAGACCCAGTACTTC.

The chain uses TRBV19 and TRBJ1-5; 7 bases align to TRBD1. The germline CDR1 and CDR2 sequences are LNHDA and SQIVND (reference sequence). Trimming removed 7 bases from V and 7 bases from J; junction bases left unmatched: 13. CDR3 length: 15 residues. CDR3 bases: TGTGCCAGTACCGCTACAGGGGCGACCAACCAGCCCCAGCATTTT. Translation gives CASTATGATNQPQHF.

The chain joins TRBV19 to TRBJ2-7; D possibly matches TRBD1 or TRBD2 (6 bases each). CDR3 length equals 16 residues. The V gene's germline CDR1 is LNHDA and CDR2 SQIVND (reference sequence). V lost 3 bases and J lost 2, with 17 bases in between. Written as DNA, the CDR3 is TGTGCCAGTAGTATCGGGGGCCCGATGTTTCCCTACGAGCAGTACTTC. Translation: CASSIGGPMFPYEQYF.

V is TRBV7-9 and J is TRBJ1-6; possibly TRBD1 for D (6 bases). Germline-derived CDR1 and CDR2 are SEHNR and FQNEAQ (reference sequence). V was shortened by 4 bases and J by 10 bases, with 11 bases between the two germline ends. CDR3 length equals 13 residues. CDR3 residues: CASSSLGGSPLHF. The CDR3 DNA follows: TGTGCCAGCAGCTCTTTGGGGGGCTCACCCCTCCACTTT.

V usage is TRBV20-1 and J usage is TRBJ2-3, with 7 bases fitting TRBD2. CDR3 size: 14 residues. Germline values: CDR1 DFQATT, CDR2 SNEGSKA (reference sequence). Trimming at V came to 3 bases and at J to 2 bases, leaving 5 bases not matched to a gene. DNA for the CDR3: TGCAGTGCTAGTGGTGGGGACTACACAGATACGCAGTATTTT. It translates to CSASGGDYTDTQYF.

The rearrangement joins TRBV3-1 (or the pseudogene TRBV3-2) to TRBJ1-3; D might be TRBD1 (5 bases). The germline CDR1 and CDR2 sequences are LGHDT and YNNKEL (reference sequence). The length of the CDR3 is 15 residues. Trimming took off 3 bases at V and 3 bases at J, with 12 bases between the two ends. This CDR3 reads CASSQRGAFGNTIYF. DNA for the CDR3: TGTGCCAGCAGCCAGCGGGGCGCATTTGGAAACACCATATATTTT.

This clone was observed once. The chain links TRBV2 to TRBJ1-6; a possible D gene is TRBD1 (6 bases). The CDR3 loop spans 13 amino acids. V was cut by 6 bases and J by 5 bases, with 8 bases left in between. The V gene's germline CDR1 is SNHLY and CDR2 FYNNEI. DNA for the CDR3: TGTGCCAGCAGGGACAGCAATAATTCACCCCTCCACTTT. Protein: CASRDSNNSPLHF.

This chain uses TRBV3-1 (or the pseudogene TRBV3-2) with TRBJ2-1, with TRBD1 matching 8 bases. CDR1 LGHDT and CDR2 YNNKEL come from the germline V gene (reference sequence). CDR3 length: 18 amino acids. V lost 4 bases, J lost 7 bases, and 18 bases stayed unmatched. CDR3 coding DNA: TGTGCCAGCAGCCGACCTAGGGGAGCCGACAGGGGAGTAAATGAGCAGTTCTTC. Amino acid sequence: CASSRPRGADRGVNEQFF.

The chain is built from TRBV12-3 or TRBV12-4 and TRBJ1-1, with D hard to call. The V gene lost 7 bases and the J gene lost 1 base, with 10 bases spanning the gap. The CDR3 runs 13 residues. For the CDR3, the DNA is TGTGCCAGCACCACGTCCAAGAACACTGAAGCTTTCTTT. Amino acids: CASTTSKNTEAFF.

The V call is TRBV11-3, the J call TRBJ2-1; 7 nucleotides align to TRBD2. V shed 5 bases, J shed 7 bases, and the junction held 8 bases outside the gene matches. CDR1 and CDR2 (germline): SGHNT, YENEEA. This CDR3 comprises 14 residues. CDR3 amino acids: CASSPTSATNEQFF. For the CDR3, the DNA is TGTGCCAGCAGCCCAACTAGCGCCACTAATGAGCAGTTCTTC.

The chain employs TRBV6-2 or TRBV6-3 and TRBJ2-3, with D possibly being TRBD2 (6 bases). The germline V and J ends were trimmed by 4 bases and 5 bases, with 7 bases remaining between them. Germline CDR1 is MNHEY and CDR2 is SVGEGT. CDR3 size: 12 residues. The CDR3 region has the DNA TGTGCCAGCAGTTGGAGGGGAGATACGCAGTATTTT. The encoded protein is CASSWRGDTQYF.

This chain joins TRBV18 and TRBJ2-4, with D perhaps assigned TRBD1 or TRBD2 (5 bases each). V was clipped by 6 bases and J by 6 bases, with 24 bases between them. This CDR3 contains 17 residues. Germline V gives CDR1 KGHSH, CDR2 LQKENI. The CDR3 protein is CASSLSGTPDRGNIQYF. The DNA of the CDR3 is TGTGCCAGCTCGCTTAGTGGGACCCCGGATCGGGGAAACATTCAGTACTTC.

J is TRBJ1-5 and V is TRBV30; 8 bases are a match to TRBD1. Germline-derived CDR1 and CDR2 are GTSNPN and SVGIG (reference sequence). V lost 4 bases and J lost 4; bases outside the gene matches: 21. The CDR3 is 19 amino acids. The CDR3 DNA follows: TGTGCCTGGACCCCTTCAATTTGGGACAGGAGGTTAGGGAATCAGCCCCAGCATTTT. Its translation: CAWTPSIWDRRLGNQPQHF.

CDR3: CASSLSSLADQYEQYF. As DNA, the CDR3 is TGTGCCAGCAGTTTATCGAGTCTAGCGGATCAATACGAGCAGTACTTC. The chain has TRBV27 and TRBJ2-7; 7 nucleotides match TRBD2. Trimming at V came to 0 bases and at J to 4 bases, leaving 9 bases not matched to a gene. CDR1 MNHEY and CDR2 SMNVEV come from the germline V gene (reference sequence). The CDR3 has 16 residues.

The V call is TRBV6-5, the J call TRBJ2-7; TRBD1 aligns across 9 bases. Germline CDR1 reads MNHEY; CDR2 reads SVGAGI. V lost 6 bases to trimming and J lost 2 bases; unmatched junction nucleotides: 5. This CDR3 has 14 amino acids. The CDR3 is CASSGTGNAYEQYF. The CDR3 coding sequence is TGTGCCAGCAGCGGGACAGGGAATGCCTACGAGCAGTACTTC.

The V and J genes are TRBV27 and TRBJ1-2, with D possibly being TRBD1 (5 bases). The CDR3 has 14 residues. Germline V gene sequence: CDR1 MNHEY, CDR2 SMNVEV (reference sequence). Trimming cost V 6 bases and J 1 base, with 12 bases left between them. The CDR3 DNA sequence: TGTGCCAGCAGGTCAGGGAGGGTTAACTATGGCTACACCTTC. Protein sequence: CASRSGRVNYGYTF.

The chain uses TRBV7-9 and TRBJ2-7; 8 bases are a match to TRBD2. CDR3 length equals 16 residues. CDR1 is SEHNR and CDR2 is FQNEAQ in the germline V gene (reference sequence). V trimming: 5 bases; J trimming: 4 bases; junction bases outside the gene matches: 13. In DNA form, the CDR3 reads TGTGCCAGCAGCAAAAAGGGGAGCGGGGGAGTATACGAGCAGTACTTC. Translated: CASSKKGSGGVYEQYF.

V gene TRBV3-1 (or the pseudogene TRBV3-2) combines with J gene TRBJ1-5, with 11 bases that match TRBD1. Germline CDR1 reads LGHDT; CDR2 reads YNNKEL (reference sequence). Losses at the gene ends were 2 bases for V and 1 base for J; bases not matched to a gene: 13. The CDR3 runs to 20 residues. CDR3 sequence reads: CASSQKELGQGVTSNQPQHF. The CDR3 region has the DNA TGTGCCAGCAGCCAAAAAGAACTGGGACAGGGGGTAACAAGCAATCAGCCCCAGCATTTT.

The rearrangement uses TRBV5-5 and TRBJ2-1; D remains unclear. Trimming took off 2 bases at V and 3 bases at J, with 9 bases between the two ends. The CDR3 is 14 residues long. Germline V lookup: CDR1 SGHKS, CDR2 YYEKEE (reference sequence). The CDR3 protein is CASSLATVYNEQFF. The CDR3 DNA reads as TGTGCCAGCAGCTTAGCTACTGTCTACAATGAGCAGTTCTTC.

The rearrangement joins TRBV5-1 to TRBJ2-3; unclear D gene. The germline V gene encodes CDR1 SGHRS and CDR2 YFSETQ. The CDR3 sequence is 14 residues long. Between the trimmed V and J ends, which lost 0 bases and 2 bases, there was a span of 7 bases. In DNA, the CDR3 is TGCGCCAGCAGCTTGGGATGGGACACAGATACGCAGTATTTT. Protein sequence: CASSLGWDTDTQYF.

The chain links TRBV27 to TRBJ2-5, with 12 bases matching TRBD1. The CDR3 contains 18 residues. With 5 bases clipped from V and 0 bases from J, the junction kept 10 bases outside the gene matches. Germline lookup yields CDR1 MNHEY and CDR2 SMNVEV (reference sequence). The CDR3 nucleotides are TGTGCCAGCAGTCCAGGGACAGGGGGCCGCGTTTACCAAGAGACCCAGTACTTC. Protein: CASSPGTGGRVYQETQYF.

This CDR3 is CASSGFASNQPQHF. CDR3 DNA sequence: TGTGCCAGCAGTGGATTCGCAAGCAATCAGCCCCAGCATTTT. The chain employs TRBV28 and TRBJ1-5; D uncertain. Deletions cut 5 bases from V and 1 base from J, with 9 bases between. CDR1 and CDR2 (germline): MDHEN, SYDVKM. The CDR3 has 14 amino acids.